This TCR beta chain is drawn from a study of cytomegalovirus exposure and HLA in healthy donors. Whole-study findings and limits: Most TCR sequences were seen very rarely across donors, but some public TCRs occurred in many.

The CDR3 runs 21 residues. Germline CDR1 is SGHVS and CDR2 is FQNEAQ. V dropped 5 bases and J dropped 2 bases, with 33 bases sitting between them. PCR used 60 Vbeta primers and 13 Jbeta primers. TCRdb's table, derived via immunoSEQ multiplex PCR, lists solely in-frame clones and lacks some. Among around 130,000 clones, about 80% were seen once, and the ten largest hold around 1.9%. To note about this clone: The target antigen is unknown.

The sample comprised PBMCs. The rearrangement links TRBV7-8 to TRBJ1-2, with D perhaps TRBD1 (6 bases). The TCR was taken from a woman aged 45-65 years in good health and CMV-seronegative. The CDR3 DNA follows: TGTGCCAGCAGCCCCCGTTCACTTGGCGTATCCCCCTCGGGACAAAACTATGGCTACACCTTC. As protein: CASSPRSLGVSPSGQNYGYTF. The full variable domain, in which reference TRBV7-8 and TRBJ1-2 provide the parts outside the CDR3, is GAGVSQSPRYKVAKRGQDVALRCDPISGHVSLFWYQQALGQGPEFLTYFQNEAQLDKSGLPSDRFFAERPEGSVSTLKIQRTQQEDSAVYLCASSPRSLGVSPSGQNYGYTFGSGTRLTVV.